Listed below are T cell receptor beta chains from one sample, sequenced in a study of T-cell memory formation after mild COVID-19. TCRdb used MiXCR to reprocess the 5' RACE reads, holding one entry per CDR3 protein. The sample holds around 310,000 distinct CDR3 sequences, under 25% seen once. Sequencing was performed on PBMCs or a T cell subset sorted from them (not recorded which). Receptors originate from a man aged 18 to 29 who had mild COVID-19 (a few samples of this study predate the infection). Cell type and time point are not known. CDR3s include the opening cysteine and the closing phenylalanine or tryptophan. D genes are given only for firm matches. Only some rows state a clone size, as once, few, many or a class for expanded clones.

D	V	J	size	CDR3	DNA
-	TRBV20-1	TRBJ2-7	-	CSARNSFRSSYEQYF	TGCAGTGCTAGGAATTCCTTTCGGAGCTCCTACGAGCAGTACTTC
TRBD1	TRBV5-1	TRBJ2-7	-	CASSFRDRAHEQYF	TGCGCCAGCAGCTTTCGGGACAGGGCCCACGAGCAGTACTTC
TRBD1	TRBV4-1	TRBJ2-5	few	CASSQTGKQTQYF	TGCGCCAGCAGCCAGACAGGGAAACAGACCCAGTACTTC
-	TRBV7-2	TRBJ2-4	-	CASSLGRRVAIQYF	TGTGCCAGCAGCTTAGGACGTAGAGTCGCCATTCAGTACTTC
TRBD1	TRBV25-1	TRBJ2-3	-	CASGSGGYSTDTQYF	TGTGCCAGCGGATCAGGGGGATATAGCACAGATACGCAGTATTTT
-	TRBV15	TRBJ2-7	-	CATSREATSREQYF	TGTGCCACCAGCAGAGAGGCAACTAGCAGGGAGCAGTACTTC
TRBD2	TRBV7-2	TRBJ2-3	-	CASSLFIAGANTDTQYF	TGTGCCAGCAGCTTATTTATAGCGGGGGCCAACACAGATACGCAGTATTTT
TRBD1	TRBV7-7	TRBJ2-3	-	CASSLRGPGDTQYF	TGTGCTAGCAGCCTCAGGGGGCCAGGAGATACGCAGTATTTT
TRBD1	TRBV4-3	TRBJ1-2	-	CASSQEGQGLGGYTF	TGCGCCAGCAGCCAAGAGGGACAGGGGCTCGGTGGCTACACCTTC
-	TRBV7-9	TRBJ1-1	-	CASSLVADGEAFF	TGTGCCAGCAGCTTAGTGGCTGATGGTGAAGCTTTCTTT
-	TRBV7-9	TRBJ1-2	-	CASSLGGNSLHGYTF	TGTGCCAGCAGCTTAGGAGGAAATTCCTTACATGGCTACACCTTC
TRBD1	TRBV2	TRBJ2-2	few	CASRTGEKRSGELFF	TGTGCCAGCAGGACAGGGGAGAAACGGTCCGGGGAGCTGTTTTTT
TRBD1	TRBV4-3	TRBJ2-1	few	CASSREQRWGTVNEQFF	TGCGCCAGCAGCCGAGAACAGCGATGGGGGACAGTCAATGAGCAGTTCTTC
-	TRBV7-3	TRBJ2-3	-	CASSRHLDTQYF	TGTGCCAGCAGCAGACACCTAGATACGCAGTATTTT
-	TRBV15	TRBJ2-5	few	CATSRFGGPYQETQYF	TGTGCCACCAGCAGATTCGGGGGGCCGTACCAAGAGACCCAGTACTTC
-	TRBV5-1	TRBJ2-1	-	CASSPPGIEQFF	TGCGCCAGCAGCCCCCCCGGCATTGAGCAGTTCTTC
-	TRBV18	TRBJ1-1	-	CASSPTRGGNTEAFF	TGTGCCAGCTCACCCACGAGGGGGGGTAACACTGAAGCTTTCTTT
-	TRBV4-3	TRBJ2-7	few	CASSHGLGDYEQYF	TGCGCCAGCAGCCACGGACTGGGGGACTACGAGCAGTACTTC
TRBD1	TRBV5-1	TRBJ1-4	few	CASSSRTGGEKLFF	TGCGCCAGCAGCTCGAGGACAGGGGGTGAAAAACTGTTTTTT
-	TRBV29-1	TRBJ2-1	-	CSVQSSSYNEQFF	TGCAGCGTTCAATCGAGCTCCTACAATGAGCAGTTCTTC
TRBD1	TRBV7-2	TRBJ1-4	-	CASSLPTGGNEKLFF	TGTGCCAGCAGCCTCCCTACAGGGGGTAATGAAAAACTGTTTTTT
TRBD2	TRBV5-1	TRBJ2-3	few	CASSLGLAGRTDTQYF	TGCGCCAGCAGCTTAGGACTAGCGGGGCGCACAGATACGCAGTATTTT
-	TRBV7-2	TRBJ1-2	-	CASGRNYGYTF	TGTGCCAGCGGACGTAACTATGGCTACACCTTC
-	TRBV19	TRBJ1-1	-	CATIGANTEAFF	TGTGCCACCATAGGAGCGAACACTGAAGCTTTCTTT
TRBD2	TRBV6-5	TRBJ2-3	-	CASSLAGARTDTQYF	TGTGCCAGCAGCCTAGCGGGGGCCCGCACAGATACGCAGTATTTT
TRBD2	TRBV14	TRBJ2-1	-	CASSPLARGGRQFF	TGTGCCAGCAGCCCCCTAGCCCGGGGAGGGCGGCAGTTCTTC
-	TRBV6-6	TRBJ1-5	-	CASSYPRGGGPQHF	TGTGCCAGCAGTTACCCAAGGGGGGGTGGGCCCCAGCATTTT
TRBD1	TRBV6-2/TRBV6-3	TRBJ2-6	few	CASSLTGAGANVLTF	TGTGCCAGCAGCTTAACAGGGGCTGGGGCCAACGTCCTGACTTTC
-	TRBV10-2	TRBJ1-1	-	CASLEHPMNTEAFF	TGCGCCAGCCTTGAGCATCCGATGAACACTGAAGCTTTCTTT
TRBD1	TRBV30	TRBJ1-5	few	CACGQGSVGQPQHF	TGTGCCTGCGGACAGGGGTCCGTCGGGCAGCCCCAGCATTTT
-	TRBV6-5	TRBJ2-7	-	CASSPDRREQYF	TGTGCCAGCAGCCCCGACAGGCGCGAGCAGTACTTC
-	TRBV9	TRBJ1-5	-	CASSVEANQPQHF	TGTGCCAGCAGCGTAGAGGCTAATCAGCCCCAGCATTTT
-	TRBV5-1	TRBJ1-6	-	CASSELGTGLSPLHF	TGCGCCAGCAGCGAACTAGGGACTGGGCTTTCACCCCTCCACTTT
-	TRBV20-1	TRBJ2-1	-	CSAPEGVEQFF	TGCAGTGCCCCCGAGGGGGTTGAGCAGTTCTTC
-	TRBV7-9	TRBJ2-1	few	CASRIRGEQFF	TGTGCCAGCAGGATCCGGGGCGAGCAGTTCTTC
-	TRBV14	TRBJ1-1	-	CASSQAGLGTEAFF	TGTGCCAGCAGCCAAGCAGGGCTCGGAACTGAAGCTTTCTTT
-	TRBV7-9	TRBJ1-1	-	CASSSPWDTEAFF	TGTGCCAGCAGCTCGCCATGGGACACTGAAGCTTTCTTT
-	TRBV29-1	TRBJ1-1	-	CSVEGQQNTEAFF	TGCAGCGTTGAAGGACAACAGAACACTGAAGCTTTCTTT
TRBD1	TRBV6-6	TRBJ2-5	few	CASRLNRQGGGETQYF	TGTGCCAGCAGACTAAACAGACAGGGGGGCGGTGAGACCCAGTACTTC
TRBD2	TRBV20-1	TRBJ2-5	-	CSANPLGLLAGETQYF	TGCAGTGCCAACCCTCTGGGGCTCCTAGCGGGGGAGACCCAGTACTTC
-	TRBV19	TRBJ2-1	-	CASKGLKIWDEQFF	TGTGCCAGTAAGGGACTCAAAATCTGGGATGAGCAGTTCTTC
TRBD2	TRBV4-3	TRBJ2-3	-	CASSQDRNSGGAWDTQYF	TGCGCCAGCAGCCAAGATCGCAATAGCGGGGGGGCCTGGGATACGCAGTATTTT
-	TRBV11-2	TRBJ1-1	-	CASSLETRGSRHEAFF	TGTGCCAGCAGCTTAGAAACGCGGGGTAGCCGCCATGAAGCTTTCTTT
-	TRBV9	TRBJ2-1	few	CASSVEGILVF	TGTGCCAGCAGCGTAGAGGGGATCTTAGTCTTC
TRBD2	TRBV3-1	TRBJ2-2	few	CASSHWERGGTGELFF	TGTGCCAGCAGCCATTGGGAGCGGGGAGGCACCGGGGAGCTGTTTTTT
-	TRBV12-3/TRBV12-4	TRBJ1-5	-	CASSPSQGDQPQHF	TGTGCCAGCAGCCCGAGTCAGGGTGATCAGCCCCAGCATTTT
-	TRBV6-2/TRBV6-3	TRBJ1-1	-	CASTSFGAGWTEAFF	TGTGCCAGTACATCCTTCGGGGCAGGGTGGACTGAAGCTTTCTTT
TRBD1	TRBV6-5	TRBJ1-1	-	CASSYSGQLNTEAFF	TGTGCCAGCAGTTACTCGGGACAGCTGAACACTGAAGCTTTCTTT
-	TRBV10-2	TRBJ2-5	-	CASSPPGTQYF	TGCGCCAGCAGTCCCCCAGGGACCCAGTACTTC
TRBD2	TRBV7-8	TRBJ2-1	-	CASSHKTTSGVPWEQFF	TGTGCCAGCAGCCACAAAACGACTAGCGGGGTCCCCTGGGAGCAGTTCTTC
TRBD1	TRBV7-9	TRBJ1-1	few	CASSSRGSMNTEAFF	TGTGCCAGCAGCTCCAGGGGGTCCATGAACACTGAAGCTTTCTTT
-	TRBV19	TRBJ1-5	few	CASRLRAQGYQPQHF	TGTGCCAGTAGACTTAGGGCCCAGGGGTATCAGCCCCAGCATTTT
TRBD2	TRBV7-2	TRBJ2-5	-	CASSSQIRGGRETQYF	TGTGCCAGCAGTTCCCAGATCCGGGGGGGCAGAGAGACCCAGTACTTC
-	TRBV6-6	TRBJ1-5	-	CASSYSIVSNQPQHF	TGTGCCAGCAGTTACTCGATCGTGAGCAATCAGCCCCAGCATTTT
TRBD1	TRBV20-1	TRBJ1-5	-	CSARATGGSQPQHF	TGCAGTGCTAGAGCCACAGGGGGGAGTCAGCCCCAGCATTTT